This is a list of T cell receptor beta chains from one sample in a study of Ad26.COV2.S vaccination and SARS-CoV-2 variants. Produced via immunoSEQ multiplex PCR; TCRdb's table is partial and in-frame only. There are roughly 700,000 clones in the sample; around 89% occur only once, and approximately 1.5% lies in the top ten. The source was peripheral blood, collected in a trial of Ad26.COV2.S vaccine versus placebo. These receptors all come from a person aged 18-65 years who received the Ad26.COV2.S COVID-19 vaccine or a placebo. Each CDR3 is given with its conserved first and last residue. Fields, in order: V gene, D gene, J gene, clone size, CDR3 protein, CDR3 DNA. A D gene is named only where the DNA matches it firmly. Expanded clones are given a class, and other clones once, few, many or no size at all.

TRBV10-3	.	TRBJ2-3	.	CAISESTRAGASTDTQYF	TGTGCCATCAGTGAGTCGACTCGGGCGGGGGCTAGCACAGATACGCAGTATTTT
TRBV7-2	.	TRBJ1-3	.	CASSSPAEASGNTIYF	TGTGCCAGCAGCTCCCCGGCGGAAGCCTCTGGAAACACCATATATTTT
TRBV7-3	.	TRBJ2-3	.	CASSLGRGPPDTQYF	TGTGCCAGCAGCCTCGGGAGGGGGCCACCAGATACGCAGTATTTT
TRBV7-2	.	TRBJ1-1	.	CASSSRDRTEAFF	TGTGCCAGCAGCTCCCGGGACCGCACTGAAGCTTTCTTT
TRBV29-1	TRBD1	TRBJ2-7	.	CSVDIRDRDEQYF	TGCAGCGTTGACATTAGGGACAGGGACGAGCAGTACTTC
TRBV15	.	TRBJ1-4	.	CATSRAPRRVMGEKLFF	TGTGCCACCAGCAGGGCTCCACGGCGGGTTATGGGTGAAAAACTGTTTTTT
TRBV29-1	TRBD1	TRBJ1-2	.	CSVDGTGFMVGYTF	TGCAGCGTTGACGGGACAGGGTTTATGGTCGGCTACACCTTC
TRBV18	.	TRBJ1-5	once	CASSGGNSNQPQHF	TGTGCCAGCTCAGGTGGGAATAGCAATCAGCCCCAGCATTTT
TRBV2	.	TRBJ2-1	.	CASHRESSYNEQFF	TGTGCCAGCCACAGGGAGAGCTCCTACAATGAGCAGTTCTTC
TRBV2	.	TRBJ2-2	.	CASSRAIMTGELFF	TGTGCCAGCAGTAGGGCGATTATGACCGGGGAGCTGTTTTTT
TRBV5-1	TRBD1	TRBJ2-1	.	CASSSGTVSNEQFF	TGCGCCAGCAGCTCCGGGACAGTATCCAATGAGCAGTTCTTC
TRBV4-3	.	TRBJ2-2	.	CASSRGTGFNTGELFF	TGCGCCAGCAGCCGCGGTACAGGGTTTAACACCGGGGAGCTGTTTTTT
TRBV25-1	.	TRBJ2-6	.	CASSEWGASGANVLTF	TGTGCCAGCAGTGAATGGGGGGCTTCCGGGGCCAACGTCCTGACTTTC
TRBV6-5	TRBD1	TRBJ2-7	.	CASRQRQGAYEQYF	TGTGCCAGCAGACAACGACAGGGGGCCTACGAGCAGTACTTC
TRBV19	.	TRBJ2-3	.	CASSIVSGSVPDTQYF	TGTGCCAGTAGTATAGTGTCAGGGAGTGTTCCAGATACGCAGTATTTT
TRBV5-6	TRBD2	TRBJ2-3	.	CASSYNRLAPDTQYF	TGTGCCAGCAGCTATAACCGACTAGCTCCAGATACGCAGTATTTT
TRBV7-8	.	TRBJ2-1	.	CASSYRDEQFF	TGTGCCAGCAGCTACCGGGATGAGCAGTTCTTC
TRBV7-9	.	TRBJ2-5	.	CASSLAQETQYF	TGTGCCAGCAGCTTAGCTCAAGAGACCCAGTACTTC
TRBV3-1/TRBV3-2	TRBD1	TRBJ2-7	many	CASSPQGFLYEQYF	TGTGCCAGCAGCCCACAGGGGTTCCTCTACGAGCAGTACTTC
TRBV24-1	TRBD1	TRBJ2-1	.	CATSNAGGAYNEQFF	TGTGCCACCAGCAACGCAGGGGGCGCCTACAATGAGCAGTTCTTC
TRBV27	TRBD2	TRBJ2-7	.	CASSPSLAGVEQYF	TGTGCCAGCAGTCCCAGTCTAGCGGGAGTCGAGCAGTACTTC
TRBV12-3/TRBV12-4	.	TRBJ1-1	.	CASSLSTEAFF	TGTGCCAGCAGTTTGTCGACTGAAGCTTTCTTT
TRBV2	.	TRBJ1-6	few	CASSEIGFNSPLHF	TGTGCCAGCAGTGAAATAGGGTTTAATTCACCCCTCCACTTT
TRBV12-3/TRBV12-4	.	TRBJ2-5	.	CASSDQGTQYF	TGTGCCAGCAGTGACCAAGGGACCCAGTACTTC